The 11 T cell receptor beta chains listed next were all sequenced from one sample in a study of T-cell memory formation after mild COVID-19. TCRdb reanalysed the 5' RACE reads using MiXCR and keeps one entry per CDR3 protein. This table holds around 150,000 distinct CDR3 sequences, around a tenth found once. What was sequenced was PBMCs or a T cell subset sorted from them (not recorded which). The receptors come from a man aged 18 to 30 who had mild COVID-19 (a few samples of this study predate the infection). Cell type and time point are not known.

This clonotype was counted a few times. V and J are TRBV12-3 or TRBV12-4 and TRBJ2-1; maybe TRBD1 (6 bases). The CDR3 loop spans 13 amino acids. Between the trimmed V and J ends, which lost 10 bases and 2 bases, there was a span of 12 bases. CDR3 sequence reads: CATQGWAYNEQFF. In nucleotides, the CDR3 is TGTGCCACACAGGGTTGGGCCTACAATGAGCAGTTCTTC.

This clonotype was observed many times. The chain couples TRBV7-9 to TRBJ1-1; D uncertain. This CDR3 comprises 14 residues. Germline-derived CDR1 and CDR2 are SEHNR and FQNEAQ (reference sequence). Trimming stripped 2 bases from V and 1 base from J, with 8 bases between. The CDR3 spells CASSLTGGNTEAFF. Here the CDR3 DNA reads TGTGCCAGCAGCTTAACGGGCGGGAACACTGAAGCTTTCTTT.

There are many counts of this clonotype. V gene TRBV7-2 combines with J gene TRBJ2-7; no firm D call. Germline assignment: CDR1 SGHTA and CDR2 FQGNSA. This CDR3 has 14 amino acids. Trimming left V 5 bases short and J 6 bases short, with 17 bases between. The CDR3 loop reads CASSATQERFEQYV. In DNA form, the CDR3 reads TGTGCCAGCAGCGCAACCCAGGAGAGGTTCGAGCAGTACGTC.

This clonotype was detected a few times. V gene TRBV11-2 combines with J gene TRBJ2-3; 12 bases map to TRBD2. The CDR3 totals 16 residues. Germline CDR1 reads SGHAT; CDR2 reads FQNNGV. J lost 6 bases, V lost 2 bases, and 6 bases had no gene match. The CDR3, as DNA: TGTGCCAGCAGCTTACTAGCGGGGGGGCTGGCGGATACGCAGTATTTT. This sequence encodes CASSLLAGGLADTQYF.

This clonotype has more than one count but fewer than ten. The rearrangement links TRBV12-3 or TRBV12-4 to TRBJ1-2, with D possibly being TRBD1 (6 bases). Between the trimmed V and J ends, which lost 4 bases and 8 bases, there was a span of 17 bases. The CDR3 spans 14 residues. The CDR3 region is CASSSWGGAGGYTF. DNA of the CDR3: TGTGCCAGCAGTTCCTGGGGGGGGGCGGGGGGCTACACCTTC.

This clonotype occurred many times. The rearrangement joins TRBV20-1 to TRBJ1-1; no clear D. The V and J ends lost 6 bases and 6 bases respectively, with 11 bases between them. CDR1 and CDR2 from the germline V gene are DFQATT and SNEGSKA (reference sequence). The CDR3 covers 11 residues. The CDR3 coding sequence is TGCAGTGCCACCCATCAGGCTGAAGCTTTCTTT. Its translation is CSATHQAEAFF.

J is TRBJ2-5 and V is TRBV7-3; TRBD1 might be the D (5 bases). V was trimmed by 5 bases and J by 1 base, leaving 8 bases between them. Germline CDR1 reads SGHTA; CDR2 reads FQGTGA. This CDR3 spans 13 amino acids. CDR3 DNA sequence: TGTGCCAGCAGCCAGGGATCCCAAGAGACCCAGTACTTC. It specifies CASSQGSQETQYF.

This clonotype was observed a few times. The chain uses TRBV2 and TRBJ2-7; 13 nucleotides line up with TRBD2. This CDR3 is 13 amino acids long. CDR1 is SNHLY, CDR2 FYNNEI, per germline. DNA of the CDR3: TGTGCCAGCAGTGACGAAGGACTAGCGGGGGTAGACGTC. Protein sequence: CASSDEGLAGVDV.

The chain couples TRBV28 to TRBJ1-5; 9 bases are shared with TRBD1. This CDR3 comprises 14 residues. With V trimmed by 10 bases and J by 1 base, 5 bases remained unmatched. The germline V gene encodes CDR1 MDHEN and CDR2 SYDVKM. CDR3 in amino acids: CAITGGGSNQPQHF. The CDR3 DNA is TGTGCCATCACAGGGGGCGGGAGCAATCAGCCCCAGCATTTT.

This clonotype was seen many times. The gene calls are TRBV6-6 and TRBJ2-4, with D tentatively TRBD1 or TRBD2 (5 bases each). Germline CDR1 MNHNY, CDR2 SVGAGI (reference sequence). The CDR3 loop spans 14 amino acids. With 9 bases removed from V and 4 bases from J, the gap between germline ends came to 16 bases. In DNA, the CDR3 is TGTGCCAGTCAACCCCGGGACGGTAAAAACATTCAGTACTTC. Protein sequence: CASQPRDGKNIQYF.

This chain connects TRBV6-6 to TRBJ2-7; D is undetermined. Deletions cut 4 bases from V and 0 bases from J, with 10 bases between. Germline V gene data show CDR1 as MNHNY and CDR2 as SVGAGI (reference sequence). This CDR3 is 14 amino acids long. The CDR3 spells CASSSRRVSYEQYV. Here the CDR3 DNA reads TGTGCCAGCAGTTCCCGCCGGGTCTCCTACGAGCAGTACGTC.